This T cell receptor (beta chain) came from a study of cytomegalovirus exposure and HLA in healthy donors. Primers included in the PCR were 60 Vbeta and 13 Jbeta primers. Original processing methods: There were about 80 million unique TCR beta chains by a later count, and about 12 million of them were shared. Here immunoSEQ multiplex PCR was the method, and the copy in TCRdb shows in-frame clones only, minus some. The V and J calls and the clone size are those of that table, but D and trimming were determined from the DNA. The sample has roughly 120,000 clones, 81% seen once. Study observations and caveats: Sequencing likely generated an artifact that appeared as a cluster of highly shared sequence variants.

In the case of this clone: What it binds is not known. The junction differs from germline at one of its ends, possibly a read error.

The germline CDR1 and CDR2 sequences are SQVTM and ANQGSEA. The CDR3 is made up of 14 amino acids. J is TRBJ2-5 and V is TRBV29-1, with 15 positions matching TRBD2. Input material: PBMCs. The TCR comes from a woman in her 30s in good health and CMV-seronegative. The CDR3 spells CSGLGLAGGETRYF. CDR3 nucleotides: TGCAGCGGCCTGGGACTAGCGGGAGGAGAGACCCGGTACTTC.